What follows are 2 T cell receptor beta chains derived from one specimen sequenced in a study of graft-versus-host responses after intestinal transplantation. These TCRs are of unknown antigen specificity. Assay used: immunoSEQ multiplex PCR; TCRdb lists only in-frame clones, some missing. The data hold about 81,000 clones, with roughly 89% observed a single time. The source material was unstimulated CD4+ T cells sorted from spleen or lymph node cells, sampled before intestinal transplant. The receptor set was obtained from a human donor who received an intestinal transplant.

The chain joins TRBV30 to TRBJ1-5, with a tentative D call TRBD1 (6 bases). V was shortened by 5 bases and J by 7 bases, with 15 bases between the two germline ends. The CDR3 has 13 amino acids. Germline V lookup: CDR1 GTSNPN, CDR2 SVGIG (reference sequence). The CDR3 here is CAWCTGMGQPQHF. CDR3 bases: TGTGCCTGGTGTACAGGGATGGGACAGCCCCAGCATTTT.

The chain joins TRBV10-3 to TRBJ1-5; 7 positions agree with TRBD1. This CDR3 is built from 13 residues. The germline V gene has CDR1 ENHRY and CDR2 SYGVKD. V was clipped by 7 bases and J by 4 bases; unmatched bases: 4. CDR3 sequence: CAITEGANQPQHF. CDR3 nucleotides: TGTGCCATCACCGAGGGGGCTAATCAGCCCCAGCATTTT.